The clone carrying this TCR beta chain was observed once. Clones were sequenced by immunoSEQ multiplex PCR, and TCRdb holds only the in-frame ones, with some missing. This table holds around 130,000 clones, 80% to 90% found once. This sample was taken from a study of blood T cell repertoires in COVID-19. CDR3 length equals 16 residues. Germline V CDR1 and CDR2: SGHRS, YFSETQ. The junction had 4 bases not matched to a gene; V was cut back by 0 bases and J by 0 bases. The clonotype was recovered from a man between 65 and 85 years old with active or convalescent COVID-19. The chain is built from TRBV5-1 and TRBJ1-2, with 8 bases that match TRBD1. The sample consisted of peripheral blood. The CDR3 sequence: CASSLVRRGPNYGYTF. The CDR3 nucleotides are TGCGCCAGCAGCTTGGTACGCAGGGGGCCTAACTATGGCTACACCTTC.